Listed below are T cell receptor beta chains from one sample, sequenced in a study of human T cells and chemical hapten exposure. MiXCR, run by TCRdb on the RACE reads, gives a single entry per CDR3 protein. The data show approximately 90,000 distinct CDR3 sequences, more than 9% seen once. Sequenced here: whole blood, sampled in connection with sensitization to the hapten diphenylcyclopropenone (DPC). The receptors were sampled from a man in his forties with alopecia areata. Some clones in this sample may be carry-over from other donors' samples. Each CDR3 is given with its conserved first and last residue. A D gene is named only where the DNA matches it firmly. Clone size is shown for a subset of rows, as once, few, many or a class of expanded clone.

V: TRBV5-6; length: 12; D: -; J: TRBJ1-5; size: many; CDR3: CASSQSGQPQHF; DNA: TGTGCCAGCAGCCAGAGCGGTCAGCCCCAGCATTTT
V: TRBV12-3/TRBV12-4; length: 13; D: TRBD2; J: TRBJ2-3; size: few; CDR3: CASSLTGGSERYF; DNA: TGTGCCAGCAGTTTAACAGGCGGGAGTGAACGGTATTTT
V: TRBV28; length: 16; D: -; J: TRBJ1-2; size: many; CDR3: CASQNGGGRANYGYTF; DNA: TGTGCCAGTCAAAATGGAGGGGGAAGGGCTAACTATGGCTACACCTTC
V: TRBV20-1; length: 11; D: TRBD2; J: TRBJ2-1; size: few; CDR3: CSARDGGIGGF; DNA: TGCAGTGCCCGAGACGGGGGGATTGGGGGCTTC
V: TRBV24-1; length: 19; D: -; J: TRBJ2-5; size: -; CDR3: CATSDLTLTPGGYQETQYF; DNA: TGTGCCACCAGTGATTTAACCCTCACTCCAGGGGGGTACCAAGAGACCCAGTACTTC
V: TRBV12-3/TRBV12-4; length: 14; D: TRBD1; J: TRBJ2-2; size: -; CDR3: CASSFGTVTGELFF; DNA: TGTGCCAGCAGTTTCGGGACAGTTACCGGGGAGCTGTTTTTT
V: TRBV10-3; length: 13; D: -; J: TRBJ1-2; size: many; CDR3: CAIREKANYGYTF; DNA: TGTGCCATCAGAGAAAAAGCTAACTATGGCTACACCTTC
V: TRBV4-3; length: 16; D: -; J: TRBJ2-1; size: -; CDR3: CASSQGTLSSYNEQFF; DNA: TGCGCCAGCAGCCAGGGGACTCTGAGCTCCTACAATGAGCAGTTCTTC
V: TRBV4-2; length: 17; D: TRBD2; J: TRBJ2-3; size: few; CDR3: CASSQTALAGDTDTQYF; DNA: TGTGCCAGCAGCCAAACCGCTCTAGCGGGAGACACAGATACGCAGTATTTT
V: TRBV6-5; length: 15; D: TRBD2; J: TRBJ2-3; size: many; CDR3: CASRSGRRNADTQYF; DNA: TGTGCCAGCAGGAGCGGGAGAAGGAACGCAGATACGCAGTATTTT
V: TRBV30; length: 13; D: -; J: TRBJ2-7; size: few; CDR3: CAWKPAVSYEQYF; DNA: TGTGCCTGGAAACCTGCGGTCTCCTACGAGCAGTACTTC
V: TRBV30; length: 15; D: TRBD1; J: TRBJ2-1; size: few; CDR3: CAWSAGTGMGDEQFF; DNA: TGTGCCTGGAGTGCCGGGACAGGGATGGGCGATGAGCAGTTCTTC
V: TRBV7-9; length: 11; D: -; J: TRBJ2-7; size: few; CDR3: CASSKGYEQYF; DNA: TGTGCCAGCTCCAAGGGGTATGAGCAGTACTTC
V: TRBV6-2/TRBV6-3; length: 18; D: TRBD2; J: TRBJ2-1; size: -; CDR3: CASRLPLRLAGGDNEQFF; DNA: TGTGCCAGCAGATTACCCCTCCGACTAGCGGGAGGAGACAATGAGCAGTTCTTC
V: TRBV18; length: 17; D: -; J: TRBJ1-6; size: -; CDR3: CASSPPPASSYNSPLHF; DNA: TGTGCCAGCTCACCACCCCCGGCCAGCTCCTATAATTCACCCCTCCACTTT
V: TRBV5-1; length: 13; D: -; J: TRBJ1-5; size: many; CDR3: CASSLNPNQPQHF; DNA: TGCGCCAGCAGCTTGAACCCCAATCAGCCCCAGCATTTT
V: TRBV6-5; length: 13; D: TRBD1; J: TRBJ2-1; size: -; CDR3: CASSYTPGQPLFF; DNA: TGTGCCAGCAGTTACACCCCGGGACAGCCTTTGTTCTTC
V: TRBV13; length: 18; D: TRBD1; J: TRBJ2-1; size: many; CDR3: CASSLDPAAGGTGNEQFF; DNA: TGTGCCAGCAGCTTAGACCCGGCGGCAGGGGGAACGGGCAATGAGCAGTTCTTC
V: TRBV10-2; length: 12; D: -; J: TRBJ1-1; size: many; CDR3: CASKYLNTEAFF; DNA: TGCGCCAGCAAGTACTTGAACACTGAAGCTTTCTTT
V: TRBV6-5; length: 15; D: -; J: TRBJ1-2; size: many; CDR3: CASSSPKQFFYGYTF; DNA: TGTGCCAGCAGTTCGCCCAAACAGTTCTTCTATGGCTACACCTTC
V: TRBV5-4; length: 14; D: -; J: TRBJ2-2; size: few; CDR3: CASSLDSYTGELFF; DNA: TGTGCCAGCAGCTTGGACAGCTACACCGGGGAGCTGTTTTTT
V: TRBV5-8; length: 13; D: -; J: TRBJ2-7; size: -; CDR3: CASSLAGEYEQYF; DNA: TGTGCCAGCAGCTTGGCCGGGGAATACGAGCAGTACTTC
V: TRBV18; length: 12; D: -; J: TRBJ2-7; size: -; CDR3: CASSASSYEQYF; DNA: TGTGCCAGCTCAGCGAGCTCCTACGAGCAGTACTTC
V: TRBV19; length: 13; D: -; J: TRBJ1-1; size: -; CDR3: CASSGWTNTEAFF; DNA: TGTGCCAGTAGCGGATGGACGAACACTGAAGCTTTCTTT
V: TRBV5-4; length: 15; D: -; J: TRBJ1-2; size: -; CDR3: CASSIWAGLLGGYTF; DNA: TGTGCCAGCAGCATTTGGGCCGGATTACTGGGGGGCTACACCTTC
V: TRBV2; length: 16; D: -; J: TRBJ2-3; size: -; CDR3: CASSGVAVIRTDTQYF; DNA: TGTGCCAGCAGTGGGGTGGCGGTAATTCGCACAGATACGCAGTATTTT
V: TRBV5-1; length: 17; D: -; J: TRBJ2-4; size: few; CDR3: CASSPPRAAQAKNIQYF; DNA: TGCGCCAGCAGCCCCCCGCGGGCAGCCCAAGCCAAAAACATTCAGTACTTC
V: TRBV19; length: 12; D: -; J: TRBJ1-2; size: few; CDR3: CASSTQGDGYTF; DNA: TGTGCCAGTAGTACTCAGGGTGATGGCTACACCTTC
V: TRBV6-2/TRBV6-3; length: 16; D: TRBD2; J: TRBJ2-7; size: few; CDR3: CASSYSLRDYRYEQYF; DNA: TGTGCCAGCAGTTACTCGCTCCGGGACTACCGCTACGAGCAGTACTTC
V: TRBV28; length: 18; D: TRBD1; J: TRBJ1-5; size: -; CDR3: CASSFRTGKGNQRQPQHF; DNA: TGTGCCAGCAGTTTTCGGACAGGGAAAGGAAATCAGCGCCAGCCCCAGCATTTT
V: TRBV29-1; length: 13; D: -; J: TRBJ1-2; size: few; CDR3: CSVEWTANYGYTF; DNA: TGCAGCGTTGAGTGGACAGCTAACTATGGCTACACCTTC
V: TRBV12-3/TRBV12-4; length: 13; D: -; J: TRBJ1-5; size: -; CDR3: CASSLMGNQPQHF; DNA: TGTGCCAGCAGTTTAATGGGGAATCAGCCCCAGCATTTT